This T cell receptor beta chain was captured by sequencing in a study of blood T cell repertoires in COVID-19. Across the study: PBMCs, B-cell-depleted T cells, or T cells were the source of the cDNA or gDNA that made up the material.

The CDR3 covers 16 residues. Germline CDR1 SGHDN, CDR2 FVKESK. V lost 0 bases to trimming and J lost 3 bases, with 15 bases between them. This clone has more than one count but fewer than ten. The table came from immunoSEQ multiplex PCR; TCRdb's copy has only in-frame clones and leaves some out. The data show 12,000 or so clones, 60% to 80% seen once. In Seattle, patients joined the study during active infection and were tracked longitudinally. The receptor's source is a man in his fifties or sixties with COVID-19, enrolled during active disease. Sequenced: peripheral blood. The rearrangement uses TRBV14 and TRBJ2-7, with D possibly matching TRBD2 (5 bases). The CDR3 reads CASSQDPGRGGYEQYF. The CDR3 nucleotides are TGTGCCAGCAGCCAAGACCCGGGGAGAGGAGGCTACGAGCAGTACTTC.